Shown below are 8 T cell receptor beta chains from a single sample sequenced in a study of T cells in localized non-small cell lung cancer. TCRdb keeps only in-frame clones here, not all; method: immunoSEQ multiplex PCR. The sample records about 52,000 clones, around 90% being singletons. Specimen: PBMCs, collected before any cancer treatment. The receptors come from a female donor with stage II lung adenocarcinoma.

This chain connects TRBV28 to TRBJ1-1, with TRBD1 as a possible D gene (5 bases). This CDR3 is 13 amino acids long. The germline CDR1 and CDR2 sequences are MDHEN and SYDVKM. V lost 5 bases to trimming and J lost 1 base, with 8 bases between them. CDR3 protein: CASSHDRNTEAFF. CDR3 DNA sequence: TGTGCCAGCAGTCATGACAGGAACACTGAAGCTTTCTTT.

The chain joins TRBV7-8 to TRBJ2-3, with 10 bases matching TRBD2. Germline V gene sequence: CDR1 SGHVS, CDR2 FQNEAQ. V was pared by 3 bases and J by 2 bases, with 2 bases of the junction left unmatched. The CDR3 is 15 residues long. This CDR3 reads CASSLTSGFTDTQYF. CDR3 bases: TGTGCCAGCAGCTTGACTAGCGGGTTCACAGATACGCAGTATTTT.

The gene calls are TRBV30 and TRBJ1-2; D is possibly TRBD1 (5 bases). With 2 bases removed from V and 0 bases from J, the gap between germline ends came to 13 bases. This CDR3 spans 15 amino acids. CDR1 and CDR2 from the germline V gene are GTSNPN and SVGIG (reference sequence). CDR3: CAWSRGQGSNYGYTF. Here the CDR3 DNA reads TGTGCCTGGAGTAGAGGGCAGGGCTCTAACTATGGCTACACCTTC.

This chain uses TRBV2 with TRBJ1-1; D might be TRBD1 (6 bases). Germline CDR1 SNHLY, CDR2 FYNNEI. Trimming shortened V by 5 bases and J by 5 bases, and 18 bases separated the two germline ends. The CDR3 extends over 15 amino acids. As DNA, the CDR3 is TGTGCCAGCAGTCCCGGTGGGGGGGCGTGGACTGAAGCTTTCTTT. Amino acid sequence: CASSPGGGAWTEAFF.

V and J are TRBV7-6 and TRBJ2-1, with D perhaps being TRBD1 or TRBD2 (5 bases each). The germline CDR1 and CDR2 sequences are SGHVS and FNYEAQ. The length of the CDR3 is 14 residues. V was trimmed by 3 bases and J by 8 bases, leaving 14 bases between them. The chain's CDR3 is CASSLSGQLYEQFF. CDR3 nucleotides: TGTGCCAGCAGCTTGTCGGGGCAACTTTATGAGCAGTTCTTC.

The CDR3 DNA reads TGTGCCAGCAGCTTAGCCGGTAGTGACTATGGCTACACCTTC. Translated: CASSLAGSDYGYTF. The V gene is TRBV7-6, the J gene TRBJ1-2; D not certain. Trimming took off 0 bases at V and 3 bases at J, with 8 bases between the two ends. The germline V gene has CDR1 SGHVS and CDR2 FNYEAQ. The CDR3 spans 14 residues.

The rearrangement links TRBV7-9 to TRBJ2-2, with 9 nucleotides matching TRBD1. Germline V gene data show CDR1 as SEHNR and CDR2 as FQNEAQ (reference sequence). This CDR3 has 15 residues. V was clipped by 4 bases and J by 6 bases; unmatched bases: 6. In nucleotides, the CDR3 is TGTGCCAGCAGCTCGGACAGGGGCCTCGCCGGGGAGCTGTTTTTT. Translation: CASSSDRGLAGELFF.

The genes are TRBV5-6 and TRBJ2-1; D gene ambiguous. Trimming pared 4 bases from V and 0 bases from J, leaving 17 bases between. The CDR3 length is 17 residues. Germline CDR1 reads SGHDT; CDR2 reads YYEEEE. This CDR3 is CASSRLPGLSSYNEQFF. The DNA of the CDR3 is TGTGCCAGCAGCCGATTGCCGGGCTTAAGCTCCTACAATGAGCAGTTCTTC.